This entry features one T cell receptor (beta chain) sequence. The antigen is undetermined. The sample originates from a study of T-cell reconstitution after alpha-beta-depleted transplantation in children. Construction of the TCRbeta library involved unique molecular identifiers. TCRdb reanalysed the PCR reads using MiXCR and keeps one entry per CDR3 protein. The sample has over 450,000 distinct CDR3 sequences; 10% are singletons. The V end lost 4 bases, the J end lost 13 bases, and 16 bases lay between the germline ends. There are 12 residues in the CDR3. Germline CDR1 reads SGHTA; CDR2 reads FQGNSA. General study findings and limits: Surviving recipient T cells and intrathymic progenitors accounted for some patients' high TCRbeta diversity at day 60. Roughly two months post-transplant, alpha-beta T cells reportedly originated from several hundred graft clones that had expanded. T cells produced anew were the main source of T-cell counts and diversity one year after transplant.

The receptor's source is a child aged 2-15 years with inherited bone marrow failure, due to receive a stem cell transplant. The genes are TRBV7-2 and TRBJ1-2; tentatively, D is TRBD1 (6 bases). Here the sequenced sample was PBMCs, taken before TCRalphabeta/CD19-depleted stem cell transplant. DNA of the CDR3: TGTGCCAGCAGCTATAACAGGGCTACTAGCACCTTC. This encodes CASSYNRATSTF.